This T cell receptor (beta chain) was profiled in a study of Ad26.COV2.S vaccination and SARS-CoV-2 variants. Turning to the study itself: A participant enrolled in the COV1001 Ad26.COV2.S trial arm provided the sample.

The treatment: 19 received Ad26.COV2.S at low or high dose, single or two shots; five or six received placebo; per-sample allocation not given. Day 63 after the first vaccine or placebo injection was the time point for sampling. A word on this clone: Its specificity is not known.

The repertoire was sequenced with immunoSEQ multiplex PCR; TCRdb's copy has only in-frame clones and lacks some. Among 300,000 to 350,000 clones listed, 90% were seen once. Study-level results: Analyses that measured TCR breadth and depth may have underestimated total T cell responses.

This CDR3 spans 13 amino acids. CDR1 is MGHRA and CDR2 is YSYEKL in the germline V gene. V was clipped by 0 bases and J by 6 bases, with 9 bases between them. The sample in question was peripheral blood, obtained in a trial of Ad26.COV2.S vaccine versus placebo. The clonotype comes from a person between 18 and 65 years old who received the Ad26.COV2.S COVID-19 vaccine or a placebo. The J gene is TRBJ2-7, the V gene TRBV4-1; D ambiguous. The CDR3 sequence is CASSQDIWFEQYV. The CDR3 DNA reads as TGCGCCAGCAGCCAAGATATCTGGTTCGAGCAGTACGTC.